This record looks at one T cell receptor beta chain sequence and its context. The antigen is not known. In each sample, about 0.9-10 million cryopreserved PBMC were present before DNA extraction. This was the immunoSEQ v3.0 assay at survey level. TCRdb's table, derived via immunoSEQ multiplex PCR, lists solely in-frame clones and lacks some. The table lists almost 20,000 clones, approximately 90% of them singletons. This record belongs to a study of long-term antiretroviral therapy in people with HIV. Study observations and caveats: Across all time points, the repertoire was dominated by clones that expanded before ART. Missing from the dataset were any data on ART adherence, viral resistance or therapy changes.

The sample consisted of unsorted PBMCs, taken about 4.6 years before starting antiretroviral therapy. The receptor was derived from a woman in her thirties with HIV.

This chain's CDR3 is CASSAGTALGTQYF. CDR3 in DNA: TGTGCCAGTAGTGCCGGGACCGCGCTAGGGACCCAGTACTTC. The chain recombines TRBV19 with TRBJ2-5, with D perhaps TRBD1 or TRBD2 (5 bases each). Trimming pared 5 bases from V and 7 bases from J, leaving 17 bases between. Germline V gene data show CDR1 as LNHDA and CDR2 as SQIVND (reference sequence). This CDR3 is 14 amino acids long. Complete variable domain (other parts from reference TRBV19 and TRBJ2-5): DGGITQSPKYLFRKEGQNVTLSCEQNLNHDAMYWYRQDPGQGLRLIYYSQIVNDFQKGDIAEGYSVSREKKESFPLTVTSAQKNPTAFYLCASSAGTALGTQYFGPGTRLLVL.